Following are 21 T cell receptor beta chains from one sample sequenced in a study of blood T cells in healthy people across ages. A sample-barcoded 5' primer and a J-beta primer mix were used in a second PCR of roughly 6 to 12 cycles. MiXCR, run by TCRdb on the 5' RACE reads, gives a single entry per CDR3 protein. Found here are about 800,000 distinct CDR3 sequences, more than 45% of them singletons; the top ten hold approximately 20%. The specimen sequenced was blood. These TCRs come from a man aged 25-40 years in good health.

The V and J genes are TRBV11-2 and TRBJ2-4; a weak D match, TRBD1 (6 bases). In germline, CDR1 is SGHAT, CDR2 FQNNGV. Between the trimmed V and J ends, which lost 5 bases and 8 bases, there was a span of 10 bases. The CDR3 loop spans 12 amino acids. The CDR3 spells CASSPSGDIQYF. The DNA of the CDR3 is TGTGCCAGCAGCCCATCAGGGGACATTCAGTACTTC.

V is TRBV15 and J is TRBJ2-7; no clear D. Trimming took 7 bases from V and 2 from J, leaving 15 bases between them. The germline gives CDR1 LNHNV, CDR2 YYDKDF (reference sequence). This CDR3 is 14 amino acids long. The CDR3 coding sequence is TGTGCCACCACCACCCGGGTTCATCCCTACGAGCAGTACTTC. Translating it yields CATTTRVHPYEQYF.

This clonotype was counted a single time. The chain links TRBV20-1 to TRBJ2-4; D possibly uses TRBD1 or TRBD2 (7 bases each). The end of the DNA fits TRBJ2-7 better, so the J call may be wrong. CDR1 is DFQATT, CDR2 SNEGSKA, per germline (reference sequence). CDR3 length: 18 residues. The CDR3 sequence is CSASGAKTGRAGAAEQYF. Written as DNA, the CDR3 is TGCAGTGCTAGCGGAGCGAAGACAGGGAGGGCGGGGGCGGCCGAGCAGTACTTC.

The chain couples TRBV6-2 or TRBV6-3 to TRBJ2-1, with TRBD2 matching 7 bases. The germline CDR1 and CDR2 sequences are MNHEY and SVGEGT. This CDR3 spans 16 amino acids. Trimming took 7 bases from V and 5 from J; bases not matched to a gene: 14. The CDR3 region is CASKFLTSNDNNEQFF. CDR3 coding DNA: TGTGCCAGCAAATTTCTGACTAGCAACGACAACAATGAGCAGTTCTTC.

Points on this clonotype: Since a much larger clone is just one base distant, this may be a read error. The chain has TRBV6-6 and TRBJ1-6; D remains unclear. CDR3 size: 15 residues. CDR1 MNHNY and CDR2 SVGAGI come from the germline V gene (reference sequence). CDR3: CASSYSTWGNSPPHF. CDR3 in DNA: TGTGCCAGCAGTTACTCGACCTGGGGTAATTCACCCCCCCACTTT.

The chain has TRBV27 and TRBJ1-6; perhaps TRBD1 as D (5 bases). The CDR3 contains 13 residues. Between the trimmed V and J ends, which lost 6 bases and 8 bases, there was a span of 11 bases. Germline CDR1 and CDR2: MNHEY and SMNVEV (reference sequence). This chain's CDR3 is CASRPGFDSPLHF. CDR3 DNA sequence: TGTGCCAGCAGACCAGGGTTCGATTCACCCCTCCACTTT.

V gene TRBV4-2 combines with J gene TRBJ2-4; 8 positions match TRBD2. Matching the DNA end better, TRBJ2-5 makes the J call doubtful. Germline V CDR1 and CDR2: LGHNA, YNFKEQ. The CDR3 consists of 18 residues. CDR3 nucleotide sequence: TGTGCCAGCAGCCAGGTACCGGGACTAGACATACTCCAAGAGACCCAGTACTTC. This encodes CASSQVPGLDILQETQYF.

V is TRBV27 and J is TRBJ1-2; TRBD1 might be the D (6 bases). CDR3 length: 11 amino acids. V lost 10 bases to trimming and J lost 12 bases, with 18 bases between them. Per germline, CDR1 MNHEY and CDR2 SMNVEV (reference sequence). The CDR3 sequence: CATQSGGGHTF. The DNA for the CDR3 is TGTGCCACCCAGAGTGGGGGGGGCCACACCTTC.

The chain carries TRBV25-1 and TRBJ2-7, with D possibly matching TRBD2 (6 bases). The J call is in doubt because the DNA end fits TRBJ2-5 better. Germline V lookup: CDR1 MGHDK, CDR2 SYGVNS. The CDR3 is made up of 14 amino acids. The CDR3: CASSESTSPETQYF. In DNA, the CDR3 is TGTGCCAGCAGTGAGTCCACTAGCCCAGAGACCCAGTACTTC.

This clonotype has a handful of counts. The CDR3: CASGKGFDSPLHF. DNA for the CDR3: TGTGCCAGCGGAAAGGGTTTCGATTCACCCCTCCACTTT. The V and J genes are TRBV6-4 and TRBJ1-6; D call uncertain. The germline CDR1 and CDR2 sequences are MRHNA and SNTAGT. CDR3 length: 13 residues. Trimming cost V 8 bases and J 8 bases, with 13 bases left between them.

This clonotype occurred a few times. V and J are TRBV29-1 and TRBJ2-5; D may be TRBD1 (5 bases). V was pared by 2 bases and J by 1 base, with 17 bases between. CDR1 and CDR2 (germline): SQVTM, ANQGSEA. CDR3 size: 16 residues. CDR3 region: CSVEIFGGRGQETQYF. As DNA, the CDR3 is TGCAGCGTTGAAATATTTGGCGGAAGGGGCCAAGAGACCCAGTACTTC.

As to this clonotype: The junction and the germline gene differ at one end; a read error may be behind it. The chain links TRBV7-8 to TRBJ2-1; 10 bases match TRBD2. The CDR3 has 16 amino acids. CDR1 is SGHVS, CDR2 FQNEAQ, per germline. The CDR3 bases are TGTGCCGGCAGCTTAGATGCAGCGGGAGGGTTAACTGAGCAGTTCTTC. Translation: CAGSLDAAGGLTEQFF.

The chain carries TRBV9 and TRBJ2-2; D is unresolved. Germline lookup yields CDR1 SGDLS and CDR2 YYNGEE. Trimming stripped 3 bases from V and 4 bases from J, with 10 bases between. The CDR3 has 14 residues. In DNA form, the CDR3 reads TGTGCCAGCAGCGCCGACCTTATCACCGGGGAGCTGTTTTTT. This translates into CASSADLITGELFF.

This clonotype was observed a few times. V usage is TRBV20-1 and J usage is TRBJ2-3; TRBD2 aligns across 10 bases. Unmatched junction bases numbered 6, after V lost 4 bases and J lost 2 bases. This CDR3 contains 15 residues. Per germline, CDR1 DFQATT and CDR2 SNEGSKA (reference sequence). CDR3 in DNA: TGCAGTGCTAAGGATAGCGGGAGGCCCACAGATACGCAGTATTTT. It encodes CSAKDSGRPTDTQYF.

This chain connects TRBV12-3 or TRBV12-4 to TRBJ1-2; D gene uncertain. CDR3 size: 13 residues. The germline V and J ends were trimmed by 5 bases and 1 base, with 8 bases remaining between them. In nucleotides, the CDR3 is TGTGCCAGCAGTCCTGACGTTAACTATGGCTACACCTTC. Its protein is CASSPDVNYGYTF.

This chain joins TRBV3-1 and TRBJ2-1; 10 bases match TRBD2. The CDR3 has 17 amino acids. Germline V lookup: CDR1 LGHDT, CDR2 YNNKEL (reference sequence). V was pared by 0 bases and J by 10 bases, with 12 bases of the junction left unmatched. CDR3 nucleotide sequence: TGTGCCAGCAGCCAAGATACCCCTAGCGGGAGAACAAGGGAGCAGTTCTTC. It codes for CASSQDTPSGRTREQFF.

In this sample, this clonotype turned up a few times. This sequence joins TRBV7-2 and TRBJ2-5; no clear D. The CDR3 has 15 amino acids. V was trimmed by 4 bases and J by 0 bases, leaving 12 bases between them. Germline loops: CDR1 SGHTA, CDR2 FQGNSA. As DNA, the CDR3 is TGTGCCAGCAGCTCAAGACTCACGTACCAAGAGACCCAGTACTTC. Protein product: CASSSRLTYQETQYF.

The CDR3 loop is CASSRREGQPQHF. The CDR3 coding sequence is TGTGCCAGCAGTCGCAGGGAAGGCCAGCCCCAGCATTTT. The chain is built from TRBV6-5 and TRBJ1-5, with a tentative D call TRBD1 (5 bases). V was trimmed by 5 bases and J by 7 bases, leaving 12 bases between them. The germline CDR1 and CDR2 sequences are MNHEY and SVGAGI. This CDR3 has 13 residues.

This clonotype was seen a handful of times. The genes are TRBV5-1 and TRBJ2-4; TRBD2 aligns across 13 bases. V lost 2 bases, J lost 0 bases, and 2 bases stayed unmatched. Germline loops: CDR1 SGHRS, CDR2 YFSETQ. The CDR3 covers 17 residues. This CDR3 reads CASSLLAGGLAKNIQYF. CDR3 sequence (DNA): TGCGCCAGCAGCTTACTAGCGGGAGGGTTAGCCAAAAACATTCAGTACTTC.

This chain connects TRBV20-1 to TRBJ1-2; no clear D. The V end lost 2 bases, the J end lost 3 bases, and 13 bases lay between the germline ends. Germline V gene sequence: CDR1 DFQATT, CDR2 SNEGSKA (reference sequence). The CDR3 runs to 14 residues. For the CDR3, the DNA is TGCAGTGCTAGATCCGGAAGTCTGGACTATGGCTACACCTTC. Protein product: CSARSGSLDYGYTF.

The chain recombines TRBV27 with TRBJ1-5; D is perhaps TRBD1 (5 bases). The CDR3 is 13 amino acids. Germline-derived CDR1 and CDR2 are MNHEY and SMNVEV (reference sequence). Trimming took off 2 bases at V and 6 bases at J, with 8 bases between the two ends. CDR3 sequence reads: CASSLGRAQPQHF. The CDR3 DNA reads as TGTGCCAGCAGTTTAGGCAGGGCTCAGCCCCAGCATTTT.